This T cell receptor (beta chain) was documented in a study of regulatory T cells in long-lasting Graves disease. Documented time point: newly diagnosed GD, antithyroid drugs for less than 3 months. Generation of the TCR library employed RNA extracted from PBMCs. This clonotype was recorded at least ten times. At one end, the junction sequence differs from germline, possibly due to a read error. Through Arm-PCR of CDR3 regions and iRepertoire HTBI primers, TCR beta libraries were built. TCRdb reanalysed the multiplex PCR reads using MiXCR and keeps one entry per CDR3 protein. The sample yields roughly 500,000 distinct CDR3 sequences, approximately 12% seen once. These same records also appear under a second study, on T cells in Graves' hyperthyroidism and ophthalmopathy.

The specimen comprised peripheral blood mononuclear cells (PBMCs), sampled at new diagnosis, from a patient treated with antithyroid drugs. The receptor's source is a man aged 25 to 40 with Graves disease.

The CDR3 nucleotides are TGCGCCAGCGGTGAGTCTTGGGGGAGGGCCTCCGATACGCAGTATTTT. As protein: CASGESWGRASDTQYF. The V and J genes are TRBV10-1 and TRBJ2-3, with 7 nucleotides matching TRBD2. Germline V gene lookup returns CDR1 WNHNN and CDR2 SYGVQD (reference sequence). The CDR3 is 16 amino acids.